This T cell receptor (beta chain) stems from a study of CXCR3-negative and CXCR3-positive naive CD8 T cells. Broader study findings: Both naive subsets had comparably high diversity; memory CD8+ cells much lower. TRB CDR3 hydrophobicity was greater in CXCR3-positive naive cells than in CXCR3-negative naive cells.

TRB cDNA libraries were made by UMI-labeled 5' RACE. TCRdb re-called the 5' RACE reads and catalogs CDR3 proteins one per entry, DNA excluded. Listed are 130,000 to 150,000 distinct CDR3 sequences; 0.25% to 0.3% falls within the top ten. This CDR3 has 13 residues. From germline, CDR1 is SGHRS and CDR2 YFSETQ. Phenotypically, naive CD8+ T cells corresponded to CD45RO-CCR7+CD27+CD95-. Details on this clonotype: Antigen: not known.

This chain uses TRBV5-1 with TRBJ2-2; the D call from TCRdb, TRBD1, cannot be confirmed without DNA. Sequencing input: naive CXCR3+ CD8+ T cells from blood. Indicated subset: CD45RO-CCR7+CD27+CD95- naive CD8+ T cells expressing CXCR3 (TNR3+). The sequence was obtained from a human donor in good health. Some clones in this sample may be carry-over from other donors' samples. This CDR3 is CAGSLEGAGELFF.